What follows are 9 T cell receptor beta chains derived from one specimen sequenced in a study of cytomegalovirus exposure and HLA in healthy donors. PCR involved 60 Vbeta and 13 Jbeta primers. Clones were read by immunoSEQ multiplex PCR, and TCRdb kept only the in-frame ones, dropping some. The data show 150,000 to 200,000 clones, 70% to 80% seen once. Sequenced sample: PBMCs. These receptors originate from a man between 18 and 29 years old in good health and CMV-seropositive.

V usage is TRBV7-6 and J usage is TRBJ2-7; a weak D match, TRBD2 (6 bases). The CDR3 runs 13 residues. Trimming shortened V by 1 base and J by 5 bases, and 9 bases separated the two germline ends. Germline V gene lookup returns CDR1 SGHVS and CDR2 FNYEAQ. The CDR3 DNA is TGTGCCAGCAGCTTAGGACTAGTGAACGAGCAGTACTTC. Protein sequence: CASSLGLVNEQYF.

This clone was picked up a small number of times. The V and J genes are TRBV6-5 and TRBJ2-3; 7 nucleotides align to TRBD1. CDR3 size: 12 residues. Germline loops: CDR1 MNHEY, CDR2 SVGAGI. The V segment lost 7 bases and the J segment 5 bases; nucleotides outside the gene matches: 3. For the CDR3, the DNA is TGTGCCAGCAAAGGGGGCAGAGATACGCAGTATTTT. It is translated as CASKGGRDTQYF.

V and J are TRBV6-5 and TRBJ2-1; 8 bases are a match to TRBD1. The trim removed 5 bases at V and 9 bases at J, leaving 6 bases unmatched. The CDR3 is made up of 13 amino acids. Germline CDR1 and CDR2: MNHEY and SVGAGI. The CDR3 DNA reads TGTGCCAGCAGTCTTGGACAGGGTAGTGAGCAGTTCTTC. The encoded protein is CASSLGQGSEQFF.

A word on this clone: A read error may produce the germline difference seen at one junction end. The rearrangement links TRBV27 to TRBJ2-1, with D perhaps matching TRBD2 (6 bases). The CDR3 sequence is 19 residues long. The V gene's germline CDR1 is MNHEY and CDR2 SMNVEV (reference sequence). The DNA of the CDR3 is TGTGCCAGCAGCTCCGGGCGGGGAGACATTATGACCTCCCACAATGAGCAGTTCTTC. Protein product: CASSSGRGDIMTSHNEQFF.

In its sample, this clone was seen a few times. DNA of the CDR3: TGTGCCAGCAGGACAGGGATTGAGCAGTTCTTC. This codes for CASRTGIEQFF. V usage is TRBV7-9 and J usage is TRBJ2-1; 7 bases fit TRBD1. CDR1 and CDR2 (germline): SEHNR, FQNEAQ (reference sequence). This CDR3 region has 11 residues. V lost 6 bases and J lost 9; bases outside the gene matches: 2.

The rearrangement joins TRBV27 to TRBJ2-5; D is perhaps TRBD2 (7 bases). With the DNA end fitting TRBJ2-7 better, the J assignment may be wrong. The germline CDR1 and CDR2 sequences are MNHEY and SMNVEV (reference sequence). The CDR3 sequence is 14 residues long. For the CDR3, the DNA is TGTGCCAGCAGAAGTGGGGGGGCCGGGTACGAGCAGTACTTC. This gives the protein CASRSGGAGYEQYF.

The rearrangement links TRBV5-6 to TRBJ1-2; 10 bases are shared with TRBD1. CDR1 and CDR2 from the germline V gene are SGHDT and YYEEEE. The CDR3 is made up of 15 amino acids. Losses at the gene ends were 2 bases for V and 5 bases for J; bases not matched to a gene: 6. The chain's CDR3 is CASSFLTGGGYGYTF. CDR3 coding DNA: TGTGCCAGCAGCTTCTTGACAGGGGGCGGTTATGGCTACACCTTC.

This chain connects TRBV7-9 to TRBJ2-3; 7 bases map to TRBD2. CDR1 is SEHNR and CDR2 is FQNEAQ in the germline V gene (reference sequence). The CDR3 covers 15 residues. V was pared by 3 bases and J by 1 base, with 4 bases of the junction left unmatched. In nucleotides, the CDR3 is TGTGCCAGCAGCTTGACTAGCAGCCGCACAGATACGCAGTATTTT. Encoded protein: CASSLTSSRTDTQYF.

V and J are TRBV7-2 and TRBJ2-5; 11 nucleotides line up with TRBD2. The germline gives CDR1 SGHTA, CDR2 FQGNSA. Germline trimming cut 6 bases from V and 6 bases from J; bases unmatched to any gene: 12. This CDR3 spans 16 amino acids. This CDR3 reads CASRSELAGVLKTQYF. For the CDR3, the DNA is TGTGCCAGCAGGTCCGAACTAGCGGGAGTGTTGAAGACCCAGTACTTC.